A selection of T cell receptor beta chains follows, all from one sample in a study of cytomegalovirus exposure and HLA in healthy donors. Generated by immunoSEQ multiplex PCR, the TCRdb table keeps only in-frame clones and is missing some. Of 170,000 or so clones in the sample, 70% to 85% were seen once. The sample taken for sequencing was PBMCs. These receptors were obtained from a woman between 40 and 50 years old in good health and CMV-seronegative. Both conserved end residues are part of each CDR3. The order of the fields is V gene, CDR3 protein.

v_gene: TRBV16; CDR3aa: CASSPGQGAHEQYF
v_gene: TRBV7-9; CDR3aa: CASSLFSGGYNEQFF
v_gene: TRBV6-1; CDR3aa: CASGFGLADYEQYF
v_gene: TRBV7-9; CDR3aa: CASSPPGQGRETQYF
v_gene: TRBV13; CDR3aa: CASSPRPSNTEAFF
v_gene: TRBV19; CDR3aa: CASSTESEKLFF
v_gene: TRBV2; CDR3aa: CASSPYRNTEAFF
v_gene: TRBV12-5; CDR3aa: CASGAGRSLRYGYTF
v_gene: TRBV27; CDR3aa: CASTSYGTPNEKLFF
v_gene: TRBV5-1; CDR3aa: CASSLGSGSETQYF
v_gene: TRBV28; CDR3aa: CASSLLAGVKNEQFF
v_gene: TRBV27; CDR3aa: CATLEGLGNEQFF
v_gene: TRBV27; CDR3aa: CASSLQGAGEKLFF
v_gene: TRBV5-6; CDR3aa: CASSLAQETQYF
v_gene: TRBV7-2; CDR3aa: CASSLAGGPETQYF
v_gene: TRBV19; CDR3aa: CASSIGQGKESEQYF
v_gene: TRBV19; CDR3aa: CASSYANSPLHF
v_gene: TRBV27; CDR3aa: CASSSASGSIKFPRVVQYF
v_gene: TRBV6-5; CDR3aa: CASSSNRRNYGYTF
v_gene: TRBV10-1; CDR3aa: CAGGPRDSSNEQFF
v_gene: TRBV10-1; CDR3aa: CASLGQGGTEAFF
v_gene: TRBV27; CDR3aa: CASSLVGTTYEQYF
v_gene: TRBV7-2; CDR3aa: CASSLETDTQYF
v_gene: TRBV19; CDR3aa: CASRTLAGEDEQYF
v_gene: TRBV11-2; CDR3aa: CASSSGASRYEQYF
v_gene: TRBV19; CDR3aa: CASRALSGANVLTF
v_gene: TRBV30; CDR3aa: CAWSVGGTGLTQYF
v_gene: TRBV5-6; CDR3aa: CASSFQTGGPAFF
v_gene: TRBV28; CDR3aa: CASSGLRGRRLQETQYF
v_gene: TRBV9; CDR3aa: CASSVAPHNSPLHF
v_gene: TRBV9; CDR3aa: CASSGGLAGTIPETQYF
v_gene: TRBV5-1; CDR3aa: CASSPIAGGGQETQYF
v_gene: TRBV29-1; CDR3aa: CSGHSFRDRAYNEQFF
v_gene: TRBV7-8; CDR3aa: CASSQVVDGSGANVLTF
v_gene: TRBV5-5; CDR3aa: CASSAGQGRRLGEAFF
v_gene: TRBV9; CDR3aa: CASSGLYSYEQYF
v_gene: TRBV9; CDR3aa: CASSPRGSVTYNEQFF
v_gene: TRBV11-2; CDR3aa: CASSLEASGSPHTDTQYF
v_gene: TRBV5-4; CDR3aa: CASSLGITVPEAFF
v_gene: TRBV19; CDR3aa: CASKRQGHSYEQYF
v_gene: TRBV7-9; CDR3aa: CASSLAGGLNEQFF
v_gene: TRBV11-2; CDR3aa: CASSLVQTNTEAFF
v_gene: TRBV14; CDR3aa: CASSQDLSGWSTDTQYF